This T cell receptor beta chain originates from a study of T cell responses to AZD1222 COVID-19 vaccine. Study-level results: An increase in Spike-specific TCR breadth and depth was observed after two AZD1222 doses. Donor demographics were predominantly white British with a female majority; clonal diversity may be underestimated. Nearly half of the spike-specific TCRs reportedly recognize variant regions that carry no mutations. Across spike, vaccine-associated CD4 TCRs were found, dominant at 160-218 and 743-854.

Method: immunoSEQ multiplex PCR; TCRdb's copy keeps in-frame clones and lacks some. The data show some 120,000 clones, more than 75% seen once. In the case of this clone: As yet, its antigen is unknown.

Germline lookup yields CDR1 ENHRY and CDR2 SYGVKD. The CDR3 has 15 residues. V lost 0 bases and J lost 9, with 12 bases in between. This receptor was identified in an adult in good health. Material: peripheral blood, obtained on day 0 of AZD1222 vaccination. The chain has TRBV10-3 and TRBJ1-6; no definite D call. DNA of the CDR3: TGTGCCATCAGTGAGTCTACCTATATTAGTTCACCCCTCCACTTT. This translates into CAISESTYISSPLHF.